What follows is one TCR beta chain and its context. Its target is not known. These data come from a study of T cell responses to AZD1222 COVID-19 vaccine. CDR3 size: 14 residues. Germline V lookup: CDR1 SGHDN, CDR2 FVKESK. V lost 6 bases, J lost 2 bases, and 6 bases stayed unmatched. Sequencing was performed with immunoSEQ multiplex PCR; in TCRdb, only in-frame clones are kept and a portion is missing. The sample holds around 120,000 clones; about 85% are singletons and the top ten take under 2.5%. Study results and caveats: The study reported that nearly half of spike-specific TCRs target unmutated variant regions. Spike regions recognized by vaccine-associated CD4 TCRs spanned the protein, led by 160-218 and 743-854.

The gene calls are TRBV14 and TRBJ1-1; the match to TRBD1 covers 7 bases. The input for sequencing was peripheral blood, taken 28 days after the second AZD1222 dose. This sequence originates from an adult who received the AZD1222 COVID-19 vaccine. The DNA of the CDR3 is TGTGCCAGCAGACAGGACAGGAGAAACACTGAAGCTTTCTTT. Its protein is CASRQDRRNTEAFF.